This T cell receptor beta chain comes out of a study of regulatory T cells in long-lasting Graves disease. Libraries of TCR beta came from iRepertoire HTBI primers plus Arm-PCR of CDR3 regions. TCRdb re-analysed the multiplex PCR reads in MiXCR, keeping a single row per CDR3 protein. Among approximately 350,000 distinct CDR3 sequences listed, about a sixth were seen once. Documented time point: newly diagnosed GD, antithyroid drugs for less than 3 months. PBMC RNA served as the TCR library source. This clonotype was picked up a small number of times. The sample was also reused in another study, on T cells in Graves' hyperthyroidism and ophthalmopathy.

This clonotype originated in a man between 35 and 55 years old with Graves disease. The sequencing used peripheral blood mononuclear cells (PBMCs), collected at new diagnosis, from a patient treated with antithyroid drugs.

This CDR3 reads CASTRGGQGWGNYGYTF. For the CDR3, the DNA is TGTGCCAGCACGCGGGGAGGCCAAGGGTGGGGAAACTATGGCTACACCTTC. The J gene is TRBJ1-2, the V gene TRBV2; D not certain. CDR1 SNHLY and CDR2 FYNNEI come from the germline V gene. Deletions cut 7 bases from V and 2 bases from J, with 23 bases between. The CDR3 contains 17 residues.